This TCR beta chain was profiled in a study of beta chain features in type 1 diabetes. V dropped 7 bases and J dropped 6 bases, with 16 bases sitting between them. This CDR3 has 14 amino acids. From germline, CDR1 is MNHNS and CDR2 SASEGT. This clone was observed at least ten times. Its specificity is unknown. The authors reverse transcribed all of the isolated RNA, so sequencing captured expressed TCRB transcripts. Measured with immunoSEQ multiplex PCR; TCRdb has only the in-frame clones, and not every one. This table holds a few hundred thousand clones, 9.5% to 10% found once. Findings and limits, study-wide: Moderate but significant shortening of TCRB CDR3s was recorded in all four CD4+ subsets from Type 1 diabetes patients. Any HLA effect on TCRB rearrangement was left unresolved by small sub-analyses.

The specimen was central memory CD4+ T cells from blood. This chain links TRBV6-1 with TRBJ2-4; D may be TRBD1 (5 bases). The receptor comes from a man younger than 40 with type 1 diabetes. The CDR3 spells CASNASPQGNIQYF. The CDR3, as DNA: TGTGCCAGCAATGCTTCACCCCAGGGAAACATTCAGTACTTC.